This TCR beta chain was captured by sequencing in a study of Graves' ophthalmopathy and Graves' hyperthyroidism. This clonotype was counted many times. V shed 3 bases and J 0 bases; nucleotides not matched to a gene: 11. The CDR3 loop spans 17 amino acids. Germline V gene data show CDR1 as DFQATT and CDR2 as SNEGSKA (reference sequence). RNA transcripts yielded amplified TCR beta CDR3 regions. Amplification began with first-round RT-PCR using HTBI primers, then second-round multiplex PCR was performed. TCRdb re-analysed the multiplex PCR reads in MiXCR, keeping a single row per CDR3 protein. Here the sample spans 150,000 to 200,000 distinct CDR3 sequences, approximately 40% being singletons.

The receptor comes from a man in his thirties or forties with Graves' ophthalmopathy. Input material: peripheral blood. The chain couples TRBV20-1 to TRBJ1-1; TRBD1 agrees at 9 bases. The CDR3 bases are TGCAGTGCTAGCCGGGACAGGGATATCCTTATGAACACTGAAGCTTTCTTT. It is translated as CSASRDRDILMNTEAFF.